These T cell receptor beta chains were read from a single sample in a study of T cells in Graves' hyperthyroidism and ophthalmopathy. TCRdb itself ran the multiplex PCR reads through MiXCR, one entry per CDR3 protein. Found here are 450,000 to 500,000 distinct CDR3 sequences, about 20% of them singletons; the top ten hold approximately 49%. Sequencing was performed on blood. The receptors were sampled from a woman aged 70-85 years with Graves' ophthalmopathy. Both conserved end residues are part of each CDR3. D genes are given only for firm matches. The listing skips clone size in some rows; elsewhere it reads once, few, many or a size class.

>-|TRBJ1-6|TRBV30|-
TGTGCCTGGAGTGCACAGGGTGATTCACCCCTCCACTTT
CAWSAQGDSPLHF
>-|TRBJ1-1|TRBV3-1|few
TGTGCCAGCAGCCCACCGGGACATATGAACACTGAAGCTTTCTTT
CASSPPGHMNTEAFF
>-|TRBJ1-2|TRBV3-1|many
TGTGCCAGCAGCCAAGACCACTATGGCTACACCTTC
CASSQDHYGYTF
>TRBD2|TRBJ2-2|TRBV12-5|few
TGTGCTACTCGCGGGAGGGTTCCCGGGGAGCTGTTTTTT
CATRGRVPGELFF
>TRBD1|TRBJ1-2|TRBV28|many
TGTGCCAGCAGTCCCCGGGACAGGGGGCGCCTTAACTATGGCTACACCTTC
CASSPRDRGRLNYGYTF
>TRBD1|TRBJ1-1|TRBV20-1|-
TGCAGTGCTTCTACAGGGGGCGCGTTGACCACTGAAGCTTTCTTT
CSASTGGALTTEAFF
>TRBD1|TRBJ1-2|TRBV28|many
TGTGCCAGCAGTTCTTTGCACAGGGGAGACTATGGCTACACCTTC
CASSSLHRGDYGYTF
>-|TRBJ2-7|TRBV20-1|-
TGCAGTGCTAGTCCCTACGGGAACGCATACGAGCAGTACTTC
CSASPYGNAYEQYF
>TRBD2|TRBJ2-3|TRBV25-1|few
TGTGCCAGCAGTGAATTCCGGGGGAGGGGCACAGATACGCAGTATTTT
CASSEFRGRGTDTQYF
>-|TRBJ2-2|TRBV6-1|-
TGTGCCAGCAGTTATAGGGACACCGGGGAGCTGTTTTTT
CASSYRDTGELFF
>-|TRBJ1-6|TRBV18|once
TGTGCCAGCTCACAATCGACAGCTTCCAATTCACCCCTCCACTTT
CASSQSTASNSPLHF
>-|TRBJ2-3|TRBV30|-
TGTGCCTGGAGTGTAGTCGCGGGAGATACGCAGTATTTT
CAWSVVAGDTQYF
>-|TRBJ2-2|TRBV27|few
TGTGCCAGCAACCCAACTACGAAGAACACCGGGGAGCTGTTTTTT
CASNPTTKNTGELFF
>-|TRBJ2-2|TRBV5-4|-
TGTGCCAGCAGCTCCGAGACCGTCACCGGGGAGCTGTTTTTT
CASSSETVTGELFF
>-|TRBJ2-7|TRBV4-2|-
TGTGCCAGCAGCCTAGAGGAGGGGGGGAACGAGCAGTACTTC
CASSLEEGGNEQYF
>-|TRBJ2-5|TRBV11-2|-
TGTGCCAGCAGCTTGGTAGGGCAGGGAGAGACCCAGTACTTC
CASSLVGQGETQYF
>-|TRBJ2-5|TRBV20-1|-
TGCAGTGCCCCCGGGGACGGGACAGAGACCCAGTACTTC
CSAPGDGTETQYF
>TRBD1|TRBJ1-2|TRBV6-1|few
TGTGCCAGTACCCCCGGGACAGGGGCAATCTATGGCTACACCTTC
CASTPGTGAIYGYTF
>-|TRBJ1-1|TRBV20-1|-
TGCAGTGCTAGAGATTTCCGACAAGACCTGAACACTGAAGCTTTCTTT
CSARDFRQDLNTEAFF
>-|TRBJ2-1|TRBV10-3|once
TGTGCCATCAGCCGGAGGGGGCCCTATACCAACAATGAGCAGTTCTTC
CAISRRGPYTNNEQFF
>-|TRBJ1-1|TRBV9|many
TGTGCCAGCAGCGTAGCGGTCAACACTGAAGCTTTCTTT
CASSVAVNTEAFF
>TRBD2|TRBJ2-5|TRBV6-1|-
TGTGCCAGCATCTGGACTAGCGGGACCGAGACCCAGTACTTC
CASIWTSGTETQYF
>-|TRBJ1-5|TRBV12-3/TRBV12-4|many
TGTGCCAGCACAGGGCAGCTCAATCAGCCCCAGCATTTT
CASTGQLNQPQHF
>-|TRBJ1-5|TRBV12-3/TRBV12-4|many
TGTGCCAGCAGTCCCGGGGGGCGGGTTGATCAGCCCCAGCATTTT
CASSPGGRVDQPQHF
>-|TRBJ1-2|TRBV20-1|-
TGCAGTGCCCGAGGGGAGGATGGCTACACCTTC
CSARGEDGYTF
>-|TRBJ1-1|TRBV20-1|few
TGCAGTGCTAGGGGCGAACCAAACACTGAAGCTTTCTTT
CSARGEPNTEAFF
>TRBD1|TRBJ1-2|TRBV29-1|few
TGCAGCGTTGAAGGGTTCAGGGGGATCAACTATGGCTACACCTTC
CSVEGFRGINYGYTF
>TRBD2|TRBJ2-2|TRBV7-9|few
TGTGCCAGCAGCGGTCCTAGCGGGAGCGGCGTCGGGGAGCTGTTTTTT
CASSGPSGSGVGELFF
>-|TRBJ1-5|TRBV12-3/TRBV12-4|few
TGTGCCAGCAGTTTTCACAGGTCCGCCGGGCCCCAGCATTTT
CASSFHRSAGPQHF